A single T cell receptor beta chain is shown here with its context. Its matching antigen is unknown. This entry is derived from a study of T-cell memory formation after mild COVID-19. Study at large: Largely, TCR clusters stayed within a single donor. Broader study findings: Still unconfirmed is whether the second-wave clones peaking on day 37 recognized SARS-CoV-2.

Germline-derived CDR1 and CDR2 are SGDLS and YYNGEE. This CDR3 has 13 amino acids. V lost 0 bases to trimming and J lost 5 bases, with 8 bases between them. TCR alpha and TCR beta cDNA libraries with sample barcodes and UMIs came from 5'RACE using constant-segment primers. Using its own MiXCR run on the 5' RACE reads, TCRdb lists one record per CDR3 protein. The sample holds 430,000 or so distinct CDR3 sequences, more than 20% seen once. The sequence was collected from an adult woman who had mild COVID-19 (a few samples of this study predate the infection). Cell type and time point are not known. This chain joins TRBV9 and TRBJ1-2, with D unresolved. The source material was PBMCs or a T cell subset sorted from them (not recorded which). For the CDR3, the DNA is TGTGCCAGCAGCGTAGTGCCGGAATATGGCTACACCTTC. Its translation: CASSVVPEYGYTF.